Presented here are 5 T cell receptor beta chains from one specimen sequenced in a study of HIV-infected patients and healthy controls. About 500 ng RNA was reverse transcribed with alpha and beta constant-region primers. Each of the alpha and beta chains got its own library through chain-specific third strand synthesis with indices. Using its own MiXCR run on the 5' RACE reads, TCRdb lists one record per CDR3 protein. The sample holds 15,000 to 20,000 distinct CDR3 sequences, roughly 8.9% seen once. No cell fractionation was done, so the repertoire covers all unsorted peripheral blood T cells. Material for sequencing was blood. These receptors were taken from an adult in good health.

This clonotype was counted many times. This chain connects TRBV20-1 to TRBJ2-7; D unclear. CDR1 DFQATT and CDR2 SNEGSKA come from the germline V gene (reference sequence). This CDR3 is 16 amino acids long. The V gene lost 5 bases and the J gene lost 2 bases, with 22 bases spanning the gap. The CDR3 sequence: CSAPKRRSRATYEQYF. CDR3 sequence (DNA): TGCAGTGCTCCCAAAAGACGGTCCCGGGCCACCTACGAGCAGTACTTC.

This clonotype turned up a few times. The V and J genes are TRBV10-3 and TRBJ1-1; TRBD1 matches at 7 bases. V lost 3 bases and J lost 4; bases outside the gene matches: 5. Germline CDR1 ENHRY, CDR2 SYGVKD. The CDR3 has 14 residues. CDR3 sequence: CAISDDRAGTEAFF. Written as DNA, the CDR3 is TGTGCCATCAGTGATGACAGGGCGGGCACTGAAGCTTTCTTT.

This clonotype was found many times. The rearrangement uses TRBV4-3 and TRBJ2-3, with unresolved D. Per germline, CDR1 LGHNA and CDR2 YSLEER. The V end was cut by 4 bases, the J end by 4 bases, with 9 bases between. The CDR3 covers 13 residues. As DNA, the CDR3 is TGCGCCAGCAGCCGCGGCCCAGCAGATACGCAGTATTTT. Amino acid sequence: CASSRGPADTQYF.

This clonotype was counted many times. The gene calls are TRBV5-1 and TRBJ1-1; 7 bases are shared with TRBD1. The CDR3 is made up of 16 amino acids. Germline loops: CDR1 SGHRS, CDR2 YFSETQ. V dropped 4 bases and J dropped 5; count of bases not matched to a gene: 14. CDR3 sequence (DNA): TGCGCCAGCAGCCCGGAACTGGGACAGAAGGATACTGAAGCTTTCTTT. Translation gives CASSPELGQKDTEAFF.

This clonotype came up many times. The CDR3 spells CASSSGDRKIDGYTF. Here the CDR3 DNA reads TGTGCCAGCAGTTCGGGGGACAGGAAAATTGATGGCTACACCTTC. The chain carries TRBV28 and TRBJ1-2, with TRBD1 matching over 8 bases. V lost 4 bases, J lost 6 bases, and 10 bases stayed unmatched. The CDR3 is made up of 15 amino acids. Germline CDR1 and CDR2: MDHEN and SYDVKM.